This entry concerns a single TCR beta chain. Its specific antigen is unknown. No per-base quality is available; no much larger clone lies one base away. One collaborating source in Seattle enrolled patients during active infection and followed them longitudinally through the course of disease. Collaborating institutions collected whole blood in K2EDTA tubes following their own protocols. For TCRbeta analysis, collaborators shipped samples in one of three forms: frozen whole blood, isolated PBMCs, or DNA extracted from either of those sample types. This sample is part of a study of blood T cell repertoires in COVID-19 (dated by TCRdb to 2020 to 2021). Regarding the research as a whole: Samples covering the acute and convalescent phases of COVID-19 were provided by collaborators in the United States, Italy and Spain. The prospective study material was composed of cDNA or gDNA derived from T cells, B-cell-depleted T cells, or PBMCs. The dataset comprised deeply sampled blood TCRbeta repertoires from subjects exposed to, actively infected with, or recovered from COVID-19. The repertoires were made available in a free public database intended to serve as a resource for research on the immune response to SARS-CoV-2. The samples were drawn from two sources: the first 160 participants of the ongoing ImmuneRACE study, and about 1,300 subjects contributed by 6 global collaborators. A de-identified subject ID, COVID-19 status, age in years and sex were almost always included in the sample metadata. HLA class I and class II types, where available, came from metadata supplied by the sample provider rather than from assay-based typing.

TCRbeta CDR3 regions were amplified from genomic DNA using the immunoSEQ Assay, a bias-controlled multiplex PCR. On the authors' methods: The number of nucleated cells in each sample was estimated by amplification of reference gene primers within the assay. To quantify the absolute abundance of each unique TCRbeta CDR3 rearrangement, sequence reads were collapsed and filtered. For each sample, productive Simpson clonality was calculated as the square root of Simpson's diversity index over productive rearrangements. TCRdb took over this immuneACCESS table, retaining in-frame rearrangements with V and J assigned. Such tables are incomplete; in checked studies, under half of the missing clones stem from an unresolved V gene, and the remainder is unexplained. From that table come the V and J calls and clone size; the DNA was used to work out D and trimming. The sample includes under 250,000 clones, with approximately 88% observed a single time. Jointly, the top ten make up 6% to 6.5% of the sample.

The investigation overall reported the following: The amount of clinical and demographic metadata varied by source and participant and was provided uncurated.

The cysteine opens and the phenylalanine closes a CDR3 of 15 amino acids. The DNA shown is the 45-base CDR3, in frame from base 1. From a lookup of the germline V gene, CDR1 and CDR2 are LGHNA and YSLEER. V is cut back by 1 base and J by 5 bases, with 4 bases in the junction unmatched. This TCR was recovered from a woman under 40 with COVID-19, enrolled during active disease. Rearrangement joined TRBV4-3 to TRBJ2-1, with 8 junctional bases fitting TRBD2. Sample: peripheral blood. The sequenced DNA: TGCGCCAGCAGCCAAGGACTAGCGCTGAACAATGAGCAGTTCTTC. This sequence encodes CASSQGLALNNEQFF.